Each of the 6 T cell receptor beta chains below was sequenced from the same sample in a study of cytomegalovirus exposure and HLA in healthy donors (dated by TCRdb to the late 2010s). The library was generated by the immunoSEQ multiplex PCR assay. For the multiplex PCR, a mixture combining 60 forward primers for TCR Vbeta segments and 13 reverse primers for TCR Jbeta segments was used. TCRdb mirrors the immuneACCESS table, restricted to in-frame sequences. Some clones are absent from its copies; in checked studies, under half trace to an unresolved V gene, and the reason for the others is unknown. For this sample there are some 65,000 clones; 60% to 80% appear just once. Around 2.7% of the sample comes from the top ten. The material sequenced was PBMCs. The source of these receptors is a man aged 30-40 years in good health and CMV-seronegative.

Only a few counts were recorded for this clone. The CDR3 DNA reads as TGTGCCAGCAGCCCCCGAGCTAGGACACTATCTGACATGAACACTGAAGCTTTCTTT. Translating gives CASSPRARTLSDMNTEAFF. This chain uses TRBV7-2 with TRBJ1-1, with a weak D call TRBD1 (5 bases). CDR1 and CDR2 from the germline V gene are SGHTA and FQGNSA. Trimming left V 5 bases short and J 0 bases short, with 25 bases between. This CDR3 is 19 amino acids long.

The chain is built from TRBV5-4 and TRBJ2-7, with 9 bases lining up with TRBD1. This CDR3 comprises 14 residues. V dropped 4 bases and J dropped 1; count of bases not matched to a gene: 3. Germline CDR1 is SGHNT and CDR2 is YYREEE (reference sequence). Here the CDR3 reads CASSPGTGSYEQYF. In DNA, the CDR3 is TGTGCCAGCAGCCCCGGGACAGGGTCCTACGAGCAGTACTTC. The full variable domain, in which reference TRBV5-4 and TRBJ2-7 provide the parts outside the CDR3, is ETGVTQSPTHLIKTRGQQVTLRCSSQSGHNTVSWYQQALGQGPQFIFQYYREEENGRGNFPPRFSGLQFPNYSSELNVNALELDDSALYLCASSPGTGSYEQYFGPGTRLTVT.

To note about this clone: The junction does not match germline at one end; this may be a read error. The chain joins TRBV7-9 to TRBJ2-7; weak D call: TRBD2 (5 bases). Germline CDR1 reads SEHNR; CDR2 reads FQNEAQ (reference sequence). This CDR3 contains 11 residues. In DNA form, the CDR3 reads TGTGCCAGCAGCTTGGACTCAGCGTTGGACTTC. Amino acids: CASSLDSALDF.

The rearrangement joins TRBV18 to TRBJ2-5; D might be TRBD1 (5 bases). The CDR3 covers 16 residues. The ends were cut back, 2 bases at V and 2 bases at J, with 15 bases in the middle. Germline V gene sequence: CDR1 KGHSH, CDR2 LQKENI. This chain's CDR3 is CASSPRGAVGQETQYF. DNA of the CDR3: TGTGCCAGCTCACCAAGGGGTGCCGTCGGTCAAGAGACCCAGTACTTC.

This clone turned up a few times. J is TRBJ2-7 and V is TRBV10-3; D not certain. This CDR3 contains 9 residues. Germline V lookup: CDR1 ENHRY, CDR2 SYGVKD. Trimming took off 6 bases at V and 6 bases at J, with 3 bases between the two ends. DNA of the CDR3: TGTGCCATCAGCTGCGAGCAGTACTTC. The encoded protein is CAISCEQYF.

The gene calls are TRBV4-1 and TRBJ2-1, with 8 bases lining up with TRBD2. Germline loops: CDR1 MGHRA, CDR2 YSYEKL. With V trimmed by 6 bases and J by 7 bases, 11 bases remained unmatched. The CDR3 length is 15 residues. The CDR3 sequence: CASSLGGAVINEQFF. Here the CDR3 DNA reads TGCGCCAGCAGTCTCGGGGGGGCCGTCATAAATGAGCAGTTCTTC.